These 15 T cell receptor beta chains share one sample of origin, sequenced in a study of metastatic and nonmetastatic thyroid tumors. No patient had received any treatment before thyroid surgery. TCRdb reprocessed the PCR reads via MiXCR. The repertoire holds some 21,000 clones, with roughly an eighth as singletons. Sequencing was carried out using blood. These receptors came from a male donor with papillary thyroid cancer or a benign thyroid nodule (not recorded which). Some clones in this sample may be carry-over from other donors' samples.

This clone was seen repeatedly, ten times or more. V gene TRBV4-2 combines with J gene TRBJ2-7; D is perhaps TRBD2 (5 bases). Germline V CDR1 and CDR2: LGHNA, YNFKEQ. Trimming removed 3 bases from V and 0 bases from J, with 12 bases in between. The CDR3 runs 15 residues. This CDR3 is CASSHYDGNSYEQYF. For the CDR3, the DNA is TGTGCCAGCAGCCATTACGACGGGAACTCCTACGAGCAGTACTTC.

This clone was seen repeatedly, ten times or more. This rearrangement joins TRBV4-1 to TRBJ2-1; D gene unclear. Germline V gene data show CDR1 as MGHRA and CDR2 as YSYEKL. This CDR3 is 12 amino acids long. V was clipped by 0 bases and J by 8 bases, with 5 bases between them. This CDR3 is CASSQDLDEQFF. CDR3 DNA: TGCGCCAGCAGCCAAGATCTCGATGAGCAGTTCTTC.

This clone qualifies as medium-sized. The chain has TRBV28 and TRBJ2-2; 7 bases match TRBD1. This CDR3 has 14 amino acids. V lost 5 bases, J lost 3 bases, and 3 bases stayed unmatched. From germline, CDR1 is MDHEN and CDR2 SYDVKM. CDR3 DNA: TGTGCCAGCAGTGCTACAGGGGACACCGGGGAGCTGTTTTTT. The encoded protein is CASSATGDTGELFF.

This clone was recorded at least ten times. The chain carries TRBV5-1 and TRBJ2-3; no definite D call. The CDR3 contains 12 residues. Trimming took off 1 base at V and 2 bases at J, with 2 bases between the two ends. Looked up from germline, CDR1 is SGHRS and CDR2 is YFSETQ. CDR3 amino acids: CASSLSTDTQYF. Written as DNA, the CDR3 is TGCGCCAGCAGCTTGTCCACAGATACGCAGTATTTT.

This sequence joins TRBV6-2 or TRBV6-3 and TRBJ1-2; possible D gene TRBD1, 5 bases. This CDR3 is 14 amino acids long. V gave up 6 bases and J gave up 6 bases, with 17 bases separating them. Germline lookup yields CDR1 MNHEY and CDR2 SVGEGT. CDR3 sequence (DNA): TGTGCCAGCAGCATTATAGGGACGGTTGATGGCTACACCTTC. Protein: CASSIIGTVDGYTF.

CDR3 residues: CASSEGSGANVLTF. The DNA for the CDR3 is TGTGCCAGCAGTGAAGGCTCTGGGGCCAACGTCCTGACTTTC. This chain links TRBV6-1 with TRBJ2-6; D is unresolved. The CDR3 contains 14 residues. Trimming removed 1 base at V and 0 bases at J, with 1 base between. Looked up from germline, CDR1 is MNHNS and CDR2 is SASEGT.

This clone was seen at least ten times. This chain's CDR3 is CASSSSWGRDNTGELFF. CDR3 sequence (DNA): TGTGCCAGCTCATCCTCCTGGGGACGGGATAACACCGGGGAGCTGTTTTTT. The rearrangement uses TRBV18 and TRBJ2-2; perhaps D is TRBD1 or TRBD2 (5 bases each). CDR3 length equals 17 residues. V lost 5 bases and J 2 bases, leaving 18 bases between the germline ends. Germline V gene sequence: CDR1 KGHSH, CDR2 LQKENI.

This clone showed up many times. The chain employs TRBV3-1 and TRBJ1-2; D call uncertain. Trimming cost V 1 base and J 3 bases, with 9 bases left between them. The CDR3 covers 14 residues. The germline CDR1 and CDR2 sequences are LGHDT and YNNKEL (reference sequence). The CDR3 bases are TGTGCCAGCAGCCAAGGGGCAGATTACTATGGCTACACCTTC. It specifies CASSQGADYYGYTF. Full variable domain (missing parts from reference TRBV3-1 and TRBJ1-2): DTAVSQTPKYLVTQMGNDKSIKCEQNLGHDTMYWYKQDSKKFLKIMFSYNNKELIINETVPNRFSPKSPDKAHLNLHINSLELGDSAVYFCASSQGADYYGYTFGSGTRLTVV.

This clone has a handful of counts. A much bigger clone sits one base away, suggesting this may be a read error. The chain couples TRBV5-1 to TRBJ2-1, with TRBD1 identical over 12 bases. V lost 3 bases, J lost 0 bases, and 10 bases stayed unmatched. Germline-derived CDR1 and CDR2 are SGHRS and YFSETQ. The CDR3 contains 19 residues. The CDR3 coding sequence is TGCGCCAGCAGCTGGGACAGGGGGCTAGGGATTATCTCCTACAATGAGCAGTTCTTC. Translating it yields CASSWDRGLGIISYNEQFF. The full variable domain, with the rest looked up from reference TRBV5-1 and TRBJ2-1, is KAGVTQTPRYLIKTRGQQVTLSCSPISGHRSVSWYQQTPGQGLQFLFEYFSETQRNKGNFPGRFSGRQFSNSRSEMNVSTLELGDSALYLCASSWDRGLGIISYNEQFFGPGTRLTVL.

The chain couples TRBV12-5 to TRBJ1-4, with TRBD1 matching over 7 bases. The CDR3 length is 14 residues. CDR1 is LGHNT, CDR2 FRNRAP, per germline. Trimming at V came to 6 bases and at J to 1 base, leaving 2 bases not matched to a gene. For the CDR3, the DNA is TGTGCTAGTGGCTCAGGGGGAACTAATGAAAAACTGTTTTTT. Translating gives CASGSGGTNEKLFF.

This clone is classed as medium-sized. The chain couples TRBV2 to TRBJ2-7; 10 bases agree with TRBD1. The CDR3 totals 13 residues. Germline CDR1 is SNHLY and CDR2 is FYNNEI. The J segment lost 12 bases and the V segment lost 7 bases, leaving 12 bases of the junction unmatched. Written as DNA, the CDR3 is TGTGCCAGCAAACGACCGGGACAGGGGACGGCGTACTTC. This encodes CASKRPGQGTAYF. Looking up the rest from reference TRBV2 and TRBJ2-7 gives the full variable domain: EPEVTQTPSHQVTQMGQEVILRCVPISNHLYFYWYRQILGQKVEFLVSFYNNEISEKSEIFDDQFSVERPDGSNFTLKIRSTKLEDSAMYFCASKRPGQGTAYFGPGTRLTVT.

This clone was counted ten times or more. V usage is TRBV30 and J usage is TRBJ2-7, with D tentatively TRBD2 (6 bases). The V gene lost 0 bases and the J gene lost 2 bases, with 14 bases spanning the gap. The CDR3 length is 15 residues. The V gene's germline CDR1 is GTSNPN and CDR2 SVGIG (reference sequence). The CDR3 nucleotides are TGTGCCTGGAGTGTTCCTGGGGGGAGCACCTACGAGCAGTACTTC. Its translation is CAWSVPGGSTYEQYF. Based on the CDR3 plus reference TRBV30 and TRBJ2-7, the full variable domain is SQTIHQWPATLVQPVGSPLSLECTVEGTSNPNLYWYRQAAGRGLQLLFYSVGIGQISSEVPQNLSASRPQDRQFILSSKKLLLSDSGFYLCAWSVPGGSTYEQYFGPGTRLTVT.

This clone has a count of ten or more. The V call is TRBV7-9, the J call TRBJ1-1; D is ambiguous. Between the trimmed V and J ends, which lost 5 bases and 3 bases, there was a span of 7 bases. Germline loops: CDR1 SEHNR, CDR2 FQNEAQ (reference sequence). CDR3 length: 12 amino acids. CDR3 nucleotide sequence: TGTGCCAGCAGCGTGCGACACACTGAAGCTTTCTTT. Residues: CASSVRHTEAFF.

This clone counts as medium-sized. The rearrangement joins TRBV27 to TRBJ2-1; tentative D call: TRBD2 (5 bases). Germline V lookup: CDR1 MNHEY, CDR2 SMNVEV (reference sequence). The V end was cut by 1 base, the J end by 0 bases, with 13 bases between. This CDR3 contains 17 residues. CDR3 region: CASSLWASGSSYNEQFF. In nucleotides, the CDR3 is TGTGCCAGCAGTTTATGGGCTTCTGGGAGCTCCTACAATGAGCAGTTCTTC.

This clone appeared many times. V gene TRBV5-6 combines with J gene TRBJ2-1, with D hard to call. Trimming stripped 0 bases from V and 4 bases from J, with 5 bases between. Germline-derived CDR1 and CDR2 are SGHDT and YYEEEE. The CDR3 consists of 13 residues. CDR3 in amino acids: CASSLDRYNEQFF. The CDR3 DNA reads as TGTGCCAGCAGCTTGGACAGATACAATGAGCAGTTCTTC.